Each of the 29 T cell receptor beta chains below was sequenced from the same sample in a study of T cell changes during pregnancy in multiple sclerosis. The repertoire was sequenced with immunoSEQ multiplex PCR; TCRdb's copy has only in-frame clones and lacks some. This table holds tens of thousands of clones, about 90% found once. This specimen was CD4+ T cells from peripheral blood mononuclear cells, taken after pregnancy. The source is a female donor with multiple sclerosis, enrolled in a pregnancy study.

The chain uses TRBV4-3 and TRBJ1-4; 9 bases align to TRBD1. Germline V gene lookup returns CDR1 LGHNA and CDR2 YSLEER. Trimming cost V 2 bases and J 2 bases; bases outside gene matches: 15. The CDR3 sequence is 20 residues long. CDR3 sequence (DNA): TGCGCCAGCAGCCAACGACTTACCGGGACAGGGAGTAGTACTAATGAAAAACTGTTTTTT. Its protein product is CASSQRLTGTGSSTNEKLFF.

The rearrangement uses TRBV2 and TRBJ1-6; D gene ambiguous. This CDR3 is 14 amino acids long. Per germline, CDR1 SNHLY and CDR2 FYNNEI. Between the trimmed V and J ends, which lost 4 bases and 6 bases, there was a span of 10 bases. CDR3 protein: CASSGEGGNSPLHF. The CDR3 coding sequence is TGTGCCAGCAGTGGCGAGGGTGGTAATTCACCCCTCCACTTT.

The rearrangement links TRBV4-2 to TRBJ2-1, with 15 bases lining up with TRBD2. CDR1 is LGHNA and CDR2 is YNFKEQ in the germline V gene. After removal of 2 bases from V and 6 bases from J, the junction contained 8 bases not matched to a gene. The CDR3 consists of 18 residues. The CDR3 here is CASSQRGTSGGFTNEQFF. As DNA, the CDR3 is TGTGCCAGCAGCCAACGCGGGACTAGCGGGGGGTTTACCAATGAGCAGTTCTTC.

The chain carries TRBV18 and TRBJ2-4; D remains unclear. With 1 base removed from V and 1 base from J, the gap between germline ends came to 11 bases. Germline CDR1 reads KGHSH; CDR2 reads LQKENI. This CDR3 has 16 residues. CDR3: CASSPQKTGAKNIQYF. CDR3 in DNA: TGTGCCAGCTCACCACAGAAGACTGGGGCCAAAAACATTCAGTACTTC.

The genes are TRBV9 and TRBJ1-4; TRBD1 might be the D (6 bases). The V gene's germline CDR1 is SGDLS and CDR2 YYNGEE. The CDR3 runs 14 residues. V lost 4 bases and J lost 5, with 12 bases in between. The CDR3 loop is CASSRQAENEKLFF. DNA for the CDR3: TGTGCCAGCAGCCGACAGGCAGAGAATGAAAAACTGTTTTTT.

This sequence joins TRBV9 and TRBJ2-2, with D unclear. CDR3 size: 16 residues. Trimming shortened V by 0 bases and J by 5 bases, and 14 bases separated the two germline ends. Germline loops: CDR1 SGDLS, CDR2 YYNGEE. The CDR3 coding sequence is TGTGCCAGCAGCGTAGGAGGCGCCAGTAAGACCGGGGAGCTGTTTTTT. Protein product: CASSVGGASKTGELFF.

The chain carries TRBV30 and TRBJ1-1; D not certain. This CDR3 comprises 13 residues. V was clipped by 4 bases and J by 0 bases, with 9 bases between them. Germline values: CDR1 GTSNPN, CDR2 SVGIG (reference sequence). The CDR3 loop reads CAWIPEMNTEAFF. The DNA of the CDR3 is TGTGCCTGGATCCCAGAAATGAACACTGAAGCTTTCTTT. Drawing the rest from reference TRBV30 and TRBJ1-1, the complete variable domain is SQTIHQWPATLVQPVGSPLSLECTVEGTSNPNLYWYRQAAGRGLQLLFYSVGIGQISSEVPQNLSASRPQDRQFILSSKKLLLSDSGFYLCAWIPEMNTEAFFGQGTRLTVV.

V usage is TRBV28 and J usage is TRBJ2-7; D gene uncertain. CDR1 is MDHEN, CDR2 SYDVKM, per germline. The CDR3 has 16 residues. V was trimmed by 7 bases and J by 0 bases, leaving 19 bases between them. The CDR3 region has the DNA TGTGCCAGCAACACCCCGCTACCGGGTTCCTCCTACGAGCAGTACTTC. It yields the protein CASNTPLPGSSYEQYF.

This clone has a single count. V usage is TRBV27 and J usage is TRBJ2-5; D might be TRBD1 (5 bases). Germline values: CDR1 MNHEY, CDR2 SMNVEV (reference sequence). Trimming pared 2 bases from V and 8 bases from J, leaving 18 bases between. This CDR3 comprises 15 residues. The CDR3 DNA sequence: TGTGCCAGCAGTTTACTCCAGGGCCCCGTCCTCACCCAGTACTTC. Encoded protein: CASSLLQGPVLTQYF.

The chain links TRBV28 to TRBJ1-3; possible D gene TRBD1, 6 bases. V dropped 5 bases and J dropped 1 base, with 12 bases sitting between them. CDR3 length: 15 amino acids. Germline-derived CDR1 and CDR2 are MDHEN and SYDVKM. The DNA of the CDR3 is TGTGCCAGCAGTATCTTTAGGGGGTCTGGAAACACCATATATTTT. Residues: CASSIFRGSGNTIYF.

This chain uses TRBV6-1 with TRBJ1-5; possibly TRBD1 for D (6 bases). CDR3 length: 15 amino acids. CDR1 is MNHNS and CDR2 is SASEGT in the germline V gene. Trimming shortened V by 3 bases and J by 7 bases, and 16 bases separated the two germline ends. In nucleotides, the CDR3 is TGTGCCAGCAGTGATAGGGGGGGCGGTCACCAGCCCCAGCATTTT. Translating it yields CASSDRGGGHQPQHF.

The J gene is TRBJ1-3, the V gene TRBV21-1; the table assigns TRBD1, which was not confirmed against the DNA. TRBV21-1 corresponds to a pseudogene. The CDR3 is 16 amino acids. In DNA, the CDR3 is TGTGCCAGCAGCAGGACAGGGAAAAGCTCTGGAAACACCATATATTTT. Protein product: CASSRTGKSSGNTIYF.

The chain recombines TRBV7-2 with TRBJ2-1, with 10 bases identical to TRBD1. The J segment lost 5 bases and the V segment lost 5 bases, leaving 6 bases of the junction unmatched. This CDR3 comprises 15 residues. CDR1 SGHTA and CDR2 FQGNSA come from the germline V gene. CDR3 bases: TGTGCCAGCAGCCTTGACAGGGGGCATCACAATGAGCAGTTCTTC. Protein: CASSLDRGHHNEQFF. Full variable domain (outside the CDR3, taken from reference TRBV7-2 and TRBJ2-1): GAGVSQSPSNKVTEKGKDVELRCDPISGHTALYWYRQSLGQGLEFLIYFQGNSAPDKSGLPSDRFSAERTGGSVSTLTIQRTQQEDSAVYLCASSLDRGHHNEQFFGPGTRLTVL.

The chain links TRBV14 to TRBJ1-2; 9 bases match TRBD1. V was pared by 2 bases and J by 6 bases, with 7 bases of the junction left unmatched. This CDR3 has 15 amino acids. Germline values: CDR1 SGHDN, CDR2 FVKESK. CDR3 DNA sequence: TGTGCCAGCAGCCAATTAGACAGGGGGTCGGATGGCTACACCTTC. This codes for CASSQLDRGSDGYTF.

The rearrangement links TRBV18 to TRBJ1-1; D perhaps matches TRBD1 (5 bases). This CDR3 spans 14 amino acids. V lost 6 bases to trimming and J lost 2 bases, with 13 bases between them. Per the germline V gene, CDR1 is KGHSH and CDR2 is LQKENI. DNA of the CDR3: TGTGCCAGCTCTCCGGGACTTCAAAACACTGAAGCTTTCTTT. It yields the protein CASSPGLQNTEAFF. Based on the CDR3 plus reference TRBV18 and TRBJ1-1, the full variable domain is NAGVMQNPRHLVRRRGQEARLRCSPMKGHSHVYWYRQLPEEGLKFMVYLQKENIIDESGMPKERFSAEFPKEGPSILRIQQVVRGDSAAYFCASSPGLQNTEAFFGQGTRLTVV.

V and J are TRBV29-1 and TRBJ2-1; D is perhaps TRBD2 (6 bases). CDR1 is SQVTM, CDR2 ANQGSEA, per germline. V lost 4 bases to trimming and J lost 4 bases, with 8 bases between them. The CDR3 is made up of 12 amino acids. This CDR3 reads CSVGDFYNEQFF. The CDR3 nucleotides read TGCAGCGTTGGGGACTTTTACAATGAGCAGTTCTTC.

V is TRBV11-2 and J is TRBJ2-1; the match to TRBD1 covers 10 bases. The CDR3 length is 15 residues. CDR1 SGHAT and CDR2 FQNNGV come from the germline V gene. Trimming took 5 bases from V and 8 from J; bases not matched to a gene: 9. CDR3 sequence (DNA): TGTGCCAGCAGCCTCGACAGGGGGCGAGTTGATGAGCAGTTCTTC. The encoded protein is CASSLDRGRVDEQFF.

This clone was recorded once. V gene TRBV19 combines with J gene TRBJ1-5; TRBD1 is a possible D gene (6 bases). The CDR3 consists of 17 residues. The ends were cut back, 5 bases at V and 3 bases at J, with 20 bases in the middle. Germline V gives CDR1 LNHDA, CDR2 SQIVND (reference sequence). DNA of the CDR3: TGTGCCAGTAGTCCACAGGGAAACATTTATAACAATCAGCCCCAGCATTTT. Encoded protein: CASSPQGNIYNNQPQHF. The full variable domain, completed using reference TRBV19 and TRBJ1-5, is DGGITQSPKYLFRKEGQNVTLSCEQNLNHDAMYWYRQDPGQGLRLIYYSQIVNDFQKGDIAEGYSVSREKKESFPLTVTSAQKNPTAFYLCASSPQGNIYNNQPQHFGDGTRLSIL.

This chain joins TRBV28 and TRBJ1-1; D uncertain. The V end lost 6 bases, the J end lost 7 bases, and 12 bases lay between the germline ends. This CDR3 is 12 amino acids long. Looked up from germline, CDR1 is MDHEN and CDR2 is SYDVKM. The CDR3 DNA reads TGTGCCAGCAGCTCCCCGGGTCTTGAAGCTTTCTTT. This codes for CASSSPGLEAFF.

This sequence joins TRBV4-2 and TRBJ1-1, with TRBD1 identical over 9 bases. V shed 4 bases, J shed 1 base, and the junction held 10 bases outside the gene matches. This CDR3 has 17 residues. Germline V CDR1 and CDR2: LGHNA, YNFKEQ. CDR3 sequence reads: CASSPSGGTGSNTEAFF. The CDR3 DNA is TGTGCCAGCAGCCCTTCAGGCGGGACAGGGTCGAACACTGAAGCTTTCTTT.

This chain connects TRBV7-7 to TRBJ2-5; 8 bases fit TRBD2. This CDR3 region has 16 residues. Trimming cost V 1 base and J 2 bases; bases outside gene matches: 6. The germline CDR1 and CDR2 sequences are SSHAT and FNYEAQ (reference sequence). The CDR3 loop reads CASSLGPLAGQETQYF. CDR3 DNA sequence: TGTGCCAGCAGCTTAGGCCCCTTAGCGGGGCAAGAGACCCAGTACTTC.

The chain uses TRBV7-2 and TRBJ2-7; 10 bases fit TRBD1. The CDR3 runs to 14 residues. Germline-derived CDR1 and CDR2 are SGHTA and FQGNSA. V shed 4 bases, J shed 3 bases, and the junction held 3 bases outside the gene matches. This chain's CDR3 is CASSWGQGFYEQYF. DNA for the CDR3: TGTGCCAGCAGCTGGGGACAGGGGTTCTACGAGCAGTACTTC.

The chain couples TRBV7-6 to TRBJ2-1; 7 bases align to TRBD2. This CDR3 has 15 amino acids. CDR1 is SGHVS and CDR2 is FNYEAQ in the germline V gene. V lost 5 bases to trimming and J lost 10 bases; unmatched junction nucleotides: 14. The CDR3 nucleotides read TGTGCCAGCAGCCCCGGGGAGGGATACCGTGGAGAGCAGTTCTTC. Amino acid sequence: CASSPGEGYRGEQFF. Complete variable domain (other parts from reference TRBV7-6 and TRBJ2-1): GAGVSQSPRYKVTKRGQDVALRCDPISGHVSLYWYRQALGQGPEFLTYFNYEAQQDKSGLPNDRFSAERPEGSISTLTIQRTEQRDSAMYRCASSPGEGYRGEQFFGPGTRLTVL.

CDR3 loop: CASGDRYRTGTNEKLFF. Here the CDR3 DNA reads TGCGCCAGCGGGGACAGGTATCGGACGGGAACTAATGAAAAACTGTTTTTT. This chain links TRBV10-2 with TRBJ1-4, with 8 bases aligning to TRBD1. The CDR3 loop spans 17 amino acids. Germline V gene data show CDR1 as WSHSY and CDR2 as SAAADI. Unmatched junction bases numbered 12, after V lost 8 bases and J lost 1 base.

This chain links TRBV5-1 with TRBJ1-4; D possibly corresponds to TRBD1 (5 bases). This CDR3 is built from 16 residues. The germline CDR1 and CDR2 sequences are SGHRS and YFSETQ. Trimming shortened V by 4 bases and J by 3 bases, and 16 bases separated the two germline ends. CDR3 sequence (DNA): TGCGCCAGCAGCCCTGGTCCCGGGGGTGCTAATGAAAAACTGTTTTTT. It is translated as CASSPGPGGANEKLFF.

The chain links TRBV7-9 to TRBJ2-3; D may be TRBD2 (6 bases). The germline V gene has CDR1 SEHNR and CDR2 FQNEAQ (reference sequence). Trimming cost V 1 base and J 2 bases, with 13 bases left between them. The CDR3 has 16 residues. Here the CDR3 DNA reads TGTGCCAGCAGCTTAGGCGGCGGGATCTACACAGATACGCAGTATTTT. This translates into CASSLGGGIYTDTQYF.

The genes are TRBV5-1 and TRBJ1-2; 12 nucleotides agree with TRBD1. CDR3 length: 18 amino acids. Germline V gene lookup returns CDR1 SGHRS and CDR2 YFSETQ. The V segment lost 4 bases and the J segment 2 bases; nucleotides outside the gene matches: 12. The CDR3 is CASSLGSGTGGANYGYTF. In DNA form, the CDR3 reads TGCGCCAGCAGCCTAGGATCCGGGACAGGGGGCGCGAACTATGGCTACACCTTC.

The rearrangement uses TRBV5-1 and TRBJ2-7, with 8 bases that match TRBD2. Looked up from germline, CDR1 is SGHRS and CDR2 is YFSETQ. V was clipped by 4 bases and J by 5 bases; unmatched bases: 11. The length of the CDR3 is 15 residues. The CDR3: CASSASGRVHDEQYF. In nucleotides, the CDR3 is TGCGCCAGCAGCGCAAGCGGGAGAGTCCACGACGAGCAGTACTTC.

V is TRBV5-1 and J is TRBJ1-5; no firm D call. CDR1 is SGHRS, CDR2 YFSETQ, per germline. This CDR3 is 14 amino acids long. V was trimmed by 0 bases and J by 2 bases, leaving 6 bases between them. The CDR3 DNA reads as TGCGCCAGCAGCTTGGGGGGAGGCAATCAGCCCCAGCATTTT. It is translated as CASSLGGGNQPQHF.